This T cell receptor (beta chain) comes out of a study of blood T cells in healthy people across ages (dated by TCRdb to the mid-2010s). As for the study more broadly: In model experiments, template switching captured about one uniquely barcoded TCR beta cDNA molecule for every two T cells. Using deep sequencing normalized with unique cDNA molecular identifiers, the study measured how TCR beta repertoire diversity changes with age. The donors were divided into four age groups: young (average roughly 17 years), middle-aged (almost 40), aged (under 70) and long-lived (about 90). Donors of different ages were randomly distributed across sequencing lanes to avoid experimental bias. Two additional independent replicas of 1 million unique cDNA reads from the same blood draw were analyzed for two donors (one aged 18 to 30 and one aged 80 or older). Broader findings and caveats from the paper: The percentage of naive T cells measured by flow cytometry correlated strongly with observed TCR beta diversity. As age increased, observed TCR beta diversity per million T cells dropped in a roughly linear way, and a significant reduction was already evident by age 40. Compared with the aged group, more naive CD4+ T cells, fewer expanded clones and increased TCR diversity were shown by the long-lived group, suggesting age selection. Estimates of total diversity based on one million sequenced T cells were considered lower bounds and underestimates. Because the CMV infection status of the donors was unknown, age-related changes in expanded clonotypes may potentially have been confounded. Since profiling was done on bulk unsorted PBMCs, naive and antigen-experienced compartments could not be conclusively compared.

Libraries were made using 5' RACE. TCRdb shows the sequencer as Illumina HiSeq 2500. A second roughly 7 to 11 cycle PCR used a sample-barcoded 5' primer and a J-beta primer mix. Each TCR beta cDNA molecule received a unique molecular identifier from a template-switch 5' adaptor carrying 12 random nucleotides. At least 2.5 million CDR3-containing paired-end reads were obtained from each sample. The Mint cDNA synthesis kit, primed by a TRBC-specific oligonucleotide, was used to synthesize first-strand cDNA from all RNA. All cDNA was treated with uracil-DNA glycosylase and then went through a first 18-cycle PCR with the universal primers M1SS and BC2_uni_R. The authors processed their data as follows. For normalization, 1 million high-quality reads were randomly selected from each sample, with every read carrying a distinct molecular identifier. Instead of being binned into consensus sequences, reads that shared molecular identifiers were thrown out. CDR3 identification, clonotype clustering and error correction used MiTCR with a Q25 quality threshold and the strictest error-elimination algorithm. A nonparametric unseen species model using Euler transformation provided a lower-bound estimate of total TCR beta diversity. In TCRdb, the public reads were trimmed at Q25 with fastp and aligned with MiXCR, with productive beta chains retained. Rows are unified per CDR3 protein, each entry keeping the most common DNA and genes. None of the V and J calls come from the authors' own analysis; TCRdb made them. The sample yields 380,000 or so distinct CDR3 sequences; approximately 52% were counted once. Roughly 51% of the sample goes to the ten largest clones.

The CDR3 goes from the cysteine to the phenylalanine over 12 residues. The read is trimmed to its CDR3 DNA, 36 bases read in frame from base 1. V is clipped by 5 bases and J by 7 bases, and the sequence between their germline boundaries is 11 bases long. Remarks on this clonotype: Its antigen remains unidentified. No base qualities exist here, and no much larger clone lies one base off it.

The donors were 40 or so Caucasian individuals from Russia, aged about 6 to 95 years, who were systemically healthy. Each donor gave 9 to 10 milliliters of peripheral blood, collected into EDTA-treated Vacutainer tubes. Ficoll-Paque density-gradient centrifugation was used to isolate PBMCs, with at least 6.5 million per sample. Trizol reagent was used to extract total RNA from PBMCs, with at least 5.5 micrograms per sample. For every donor, an aliquot of PBMCs went through flow cytometry to measure the percentages of naive CD45RAhigh/CD27high T cells. This receptor was obtained from a man between 60 and 75 years old in good health. Sequencing used blood. Here the chain combines TRBV12-3 or TRBV12-4 and TRBJ1-2; matching of 6 bases hints at TRBD1 as the D gene. Here is the DNA: TGTGCCAGCAGTCTGACAGGCCGTGGCTACACCTTC. It translates to CASSLTGRGYTF.